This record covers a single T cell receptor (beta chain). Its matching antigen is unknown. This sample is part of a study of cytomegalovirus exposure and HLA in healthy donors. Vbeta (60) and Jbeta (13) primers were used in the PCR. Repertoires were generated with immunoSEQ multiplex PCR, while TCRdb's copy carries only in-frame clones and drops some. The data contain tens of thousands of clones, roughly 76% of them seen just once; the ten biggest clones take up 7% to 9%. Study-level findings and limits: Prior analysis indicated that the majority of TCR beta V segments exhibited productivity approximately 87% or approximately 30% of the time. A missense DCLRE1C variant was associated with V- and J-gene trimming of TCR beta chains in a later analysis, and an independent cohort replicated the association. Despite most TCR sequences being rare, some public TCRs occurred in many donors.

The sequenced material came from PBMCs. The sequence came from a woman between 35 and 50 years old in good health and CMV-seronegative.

The CDR3 DNA reads as TGTGCCAGCAGTTTCCCCGATCCGACAGGGGGAAGTGAAGCTTTCTTT. As protein: CASSFPDPTGGSEAFF. The chain is built from TRBV28 and TRBJ1-1; TRBD1 aligns across 9 bases. The CDR3 spans 16 residues. J gave up 7 bases and V 3 bases, and 12 bases lay outside the gene matches. Germline V lookup: CDR1 MDHEN, CDR2 SYDVKM.